A selection of T cell receptor beta chains follows, all from one sample in a study of Graves' ophthalmopathy and Graves' hyperthyroidism. TCRdb analysed the multiplex PCR reads with MiXCR anew, one entry per CDR3 protein. The sample records hundreds of thousands of distinct CDR3 sequences, approximately 39% being singletons. The sequenced material came from peripheral blood. These receptors all come from an adult man with Graves' ophthalmopathy. CDR3s include the opening cysteine and the closing phenylalanine or tryptophan. The order of the fields is CDR3 DNA, CDR3 protein, clone size, J gene, D gene, V gene. The D gene is left open where the match is weak. Clone size is given for some rows only: seen once, a few or many times, or a class if the clone is expanded.

TGCAGTGCTTTACCGGGGGCTAGCCAAGAGACCCAGTACTTC	CSALPGASQETQYF	-	TRBJ2-5	-	TRBV20-1
TGTGCCAGCAGCTTCGAGACAGGGCGCTATGGCTACACCTTC	CASSFETGRYGYTF	few	TRBJ1-2	TRBD1	TRBV11-2
TGTGCCTCAAGGACAGTCTACGAGCAGTACTTC	CASRTVYEQYF	many	TRBJ2-7	-	TRBV6-5
TGTGCCACCAGCAGCAAGGGACAGGACTATGGCTACACCTTC	CATSSKGQDYGYTF	-	TRBJ1-2	TRBD1	TRBV15
TGTGCCAGCAGCCAAGAAGGGCTCTCTGGGGCCAACGTCCTGACTTTC	CASSQEGLSGANVLTF	many	TRBJ2-6	-	TRBV3-1
TGTGCCAGCAGCTTAGCAGACCGAAGGTACCAAGAGACCCAGTACTTC	CASSLADRRYQETQYF	few	TRBJ2-5	-	TRBV11-2
TGCAGTGCTAGAGCTCAGTATTCCTACGAGCAGTACTTC	CSARAQYSYEQYF	many	TRBJ2-7	-	TRBV20-1
TGCGCCAGCAGCTCCACAGGGGAGATTGAAGCTTTCTTT	CASSSTGEIEAFF	few	TRBJ1-1	TRBD1	TRBV9
TGTGCCAGCACAGCGCCACAGGGGGAAGAGGGCTACACCTTC	CASTAPQGEEGYTF	-	TRBJ1-2	TRBD1	TRBV7-9
TGTGCCAGTAAGCCCCTTTCGGCTGGAAACACCATATATTTT	CASKPLSAGNTIYF	many	TRBJ1-3	-	TRBV19
TGCAGTGCTAGGGGAATAGGGGCCCGAAACTATGGCTACACCTTC	CSARGIGARNYGYTF	-	TRBJ1-2	-	TRBV20-1
TGCGCCAGCAGCTTAACTAGCGGGCGCACCGGGGAGCTGTTTTTT	CASSLTSGRTGELFF	once	TRBJ2-2	TRBD2	TRBV5-1